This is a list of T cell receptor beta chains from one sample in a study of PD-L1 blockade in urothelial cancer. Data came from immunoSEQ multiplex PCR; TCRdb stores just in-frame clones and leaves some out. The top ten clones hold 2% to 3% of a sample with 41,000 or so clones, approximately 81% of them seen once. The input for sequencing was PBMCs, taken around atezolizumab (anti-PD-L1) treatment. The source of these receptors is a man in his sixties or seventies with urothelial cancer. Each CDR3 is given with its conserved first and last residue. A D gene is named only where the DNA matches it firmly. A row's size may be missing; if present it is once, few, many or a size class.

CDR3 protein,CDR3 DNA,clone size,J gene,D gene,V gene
CASSLGNRLGGAFF,TGTGCCAGCAGCTTAGGCAACAGGCTGGGGGGAGCTTTCTTT,.,TRBJ1-1,.,TRBV11-2
CASSGFGGGSSGELFF,TGTGCCAGCAGCGGATTCGGGGGGGGAAGTTCCGGGGAGCTGTTTTTT,.,TRBJ2-2,TRBD2,TRBV13
CASKVDRGGSYEQYF,TGTGCCAGCAAGGTCGACAGGGGGGGCTCCTACGAGCAGTACTTC,.,TRBJ2-7,TRBD1,TRBV13
CAWSGSGDGELFF,TGTGCCTGGAGTGGATCCGGGGACGGGGAGCTGTTTTTT,.,TRBJ2-2,.,TRBV30
CASSFGGSGNTIYF,TGTGCCAGCAGTTTTGGAGGGTCTGGAAACACCATATATTTT,.,TRBJ1-3,.,TRBV27
CASSLGQSSYNEQFF,TGTGCCAGCAGCTTGGGACAGAGCTCCTACAATGAGCAGTTCTTC,.,TRBJ2-1,TRBD1,TRBV11-3
CASSLDSTYEQYF,TGCGCCAGCAGCCTAGACAGCACCTACGAGCAGTACTTC,.,TRBJ2-7,.,TRBV5-1
CASSPGGAQETQYF,TGTGCCAGCTCCCCCGGAGGGGCTCAAGAGACCCAGTACTTC,.,TRBJ2-5,.,TRBV6-5
CASSVVGQSVVGGEQFF,TGTGCCAGCAGCGTAGTTGGTCAGTCGGTCGTAGGCGGTGAGCAGTTCTTC,.,TRBJ2-1,.,TRBV9
CAISEFSDEQFF,TGTGCCATCAGTGAGTTTAGCGATGAGCAGTTCTTC,.,TRBJ2-1,.,TRBV10-3
CASTGLTRRTGELFF,TGTGCCAGCACGGGACTTACAAGGCGTACCGGGGAGCTGTTTTTT,.,TRBJ2-2,.,TRBV19
CASSQDRTSTDTQYF,TGTGCCAGCTCGCAGGACAGGACTAGCACAGATACGCAGTATTTT,once,TRBJ2-3,TRBD1,TRBV18
CASRVKGAPYEQYF,TGTGCCAGCAGGGTAAAGGGGGCTCCGTACGAGCAGTACTTC,.,TRBJ2-7,TRBD1,TRBV28
CASSYRSTNEKLFF,TGTGCCAGCAGTTATCGGTCAACTAATGAAAAACTGTTTTTT,.,TRBJ1-4,.,TRBV6-5
CASSDSYRPYEQYF,TGTGCCAGCAGCGACAGCTACCGCCCCTACGAGCAGTACTTC,.,TRBJ2-7,.,TRBV2
CAWSVMQGPYTGELFF,TGTGCCTGGAGTGTAATGCAGGGGCCATACACCGGGGAGCTGTTTTTT,.,TRBJ2-2,.,TRBV30
CASRRREVYEQYF,TGTGCCAGCAGACGGCGGGAGGTTTACGAGCAGTACTTC,.,TRBJ2-7,TRBD2,TRBV27
CASSFGSVAGGWETQYF,TGTGCCAGCAGCTTCGGCTCTGTGGCGGGAGGTTGGGAGACCCAGTACTTC,.,TRBJ2-5,TRBD2,TRBV5-8
CASSQEGTRVLTDTQYF,TGTGCCAGCAGCCAAGAAGGGACTAGAGTACTTACAGATACGCAGTATTTT,.,TRBJ2-3,TRBD2,TRBV4-2
CASSIRVNYGYTF,TGTGCCAGTAGTATCAGGGTTAACTATGGCTACACCTTC,.,TRBJ1-2,.,TRBV19
CASGRPGETQYF,TGTGCCAGTGGGAGGCCGGGGGAGACCCAGTACTTC,.,TRBJ2-5,.,TRBV7-2
CASRPTGAPTYEQYF,TGTGCCAGCAGGCCTACAGGGGCGCCAACCTACGAGCAGTACTTC,.,TRBJ2-7,TRBD1,TRBV6-5
CASSESLPETQYF,TGTGCCAGCAGTGAATCACTTCCGGAGACCCAGTACTTC,.,TRBJ2-5,.,TRBV25-1
CASSVEGREVDTQYF,TGTGCCAGCAGCGTCGAGGGGCGGGAGGTAGATACGCAGTATTTT,.,TRBJ2-3,TRBD2,TRBV9
CASSLVAGPNNEQFF,TGCGCCAGCAGCTTGGTGGCGGGCCCGAACAATGAGCAGTTCTTC,.,TRBJ2-1,.,TRBV5-1
CASSLRGNSGANVLTF,TGCGCCAGCAGCTTGAGGGGGAACTCTGGGGCCAACGTCCTGACTTTC,.,TRBJ2-6,.,TRBV5-1
CASRTVSYEQYF,TGTGCCAGCAGGACAGTCTCCTACGAGCAGTACTTC,.,TRBJ2-7,.,TRBV6-1
CAWRNDRVEAFF,TGTGCCTGGAGAAACGACAGGGTCGAGGCTTTCTTT,.,TRBJ1-1,TRBD1,TRBV30
CASSLQGDNTEAFF,TGTGCCAGCAGCCTACAGGGGGACAACACTGAAGCTTTCTTT,.,TRBJ1-1,TRBD1,TRBV4-2
CASSSGQGAPREQYF,TGTGCCAGTAGTTCCGGACAGGGGGCGCCGAGAGAGCAGTACTTC,.,TRBJ2-7,TRBD1,TRBV19
CSVGVGLSTDTQYF,TGCAGCGTTGGAGTGGGACTTAGCACAGATACGCAGTATTTT,.,TRBJ2-3,.,TRBV29-1
CSVGSSYEQYF,TGCAGCGTTGGTAGCTCCTACGAGCAGTACTTC,.,TRBJ2-7,.,TRBV29-1
CASSPGGGGYTF,TGTGCCAGCAGCCCGGGGGGGGGTGGCTACACCTTC,.,TRBJ1-2,.,TRBV11-2
CASSLGTGVPSTIFSNQPQHF,TGTGCCAGCAGCCTCGGGACAGGGGTCCCGTCAACTATCTTTAGCAATCAGCCCCAGCATTTT,.,TRBJ1-5,TRBD1,TRBV28